This T cell receptor beta chain derives from a study of PD-L1 blockade in urothelial cancer. Background on the study: Bladder-origin urothelial cancer in males described twenty-five of the 29 patients.

Germline V gene sequence: CDR1 MNHEY, CDR2 SVGAGI. Trimming at V came to 4 bases and at J to 2 bases, leaving 9 bases not matched to a gene. The CDR3 has 16 amino acids. Time point here: peripheral blood 6 weeks after treatment start. Only in-frame clones appear in the TCRdb table, and some are missing; sequencing was by immunoSEQ multiplex PCR. The sample lists tens of thousands of clones, about 90% occurring once. The chain is built from TRBV6-5 and TRBJ2-5, with TRBD1 identical over 8 bases. The sequence came from a man between 65 and 85 years old with urothelial cancer. The sequences come from PBMCs, collected around atezolizumab (anti-PD-L1) treatment. This CDR3 reads CASSSFWTGKQETQYF. CDR3 in DNA: TGTGCCAGCAGTTCTTTCTGGACAGGGAAACAAGAGACCCAGTACTTC.